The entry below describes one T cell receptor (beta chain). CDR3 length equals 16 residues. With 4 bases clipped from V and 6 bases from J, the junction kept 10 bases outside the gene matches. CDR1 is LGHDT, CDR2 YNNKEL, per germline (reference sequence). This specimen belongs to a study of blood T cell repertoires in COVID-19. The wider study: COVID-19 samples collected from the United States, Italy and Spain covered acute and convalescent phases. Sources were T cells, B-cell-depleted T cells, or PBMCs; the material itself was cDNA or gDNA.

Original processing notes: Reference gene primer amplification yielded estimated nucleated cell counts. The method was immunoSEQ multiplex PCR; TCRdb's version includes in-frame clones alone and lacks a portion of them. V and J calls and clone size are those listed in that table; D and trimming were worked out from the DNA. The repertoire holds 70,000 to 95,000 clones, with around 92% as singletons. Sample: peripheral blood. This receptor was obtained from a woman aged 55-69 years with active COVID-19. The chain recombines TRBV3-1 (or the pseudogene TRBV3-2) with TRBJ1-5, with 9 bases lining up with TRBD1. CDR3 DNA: TGTGCCAGCAGCCCCACGGACAGGGGAAGGGGTCAGCCCCAGCATTTT. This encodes CASSPTDRGRGQPQHF.